The 8 T cell receptor beta chains below all came from one sample that was sequenced in a study of T cell changes during pregnancy in multiple sclerosis. Sequenced by immunoSEQ multiplex PCR; TCRdb stores in-frame clones only, minus some. There are 60,000 to 75,000 clones in the sample; 80% to 95% occur only once, and around 3% lies in the top ten. The sequencing here drew on CD8+ T cells from peripheral blood mononuclear cells, taken in the second trimester of pregnancy. The receptors were sampled from a female donor with multiple sclerosis, enrolled in a pregnancy study.

This clone was recorded only once. V and J are TRBV11-1 and TRBJ1-3; the D is unclear. Trimming removed 3 bases at V and 9 bases at J, with 6 bases between. The CDR3 runs 11 residues. Germline loops: CDR1 SGHAT, CDR2 FQDESV (reference sequence). The DNA of the CDR3 is TGTGCCAGCAGCTTTGGAGGCACCATATATTTT. Protein sequence: CASSFGGTIYF. Full variable domain (outside the CDR3, taken from reference TRBV11-1 and TRBJ1-3): EAEVAQSPRYKITEKSQAVAFWCDPISGHATLYWYRQILGQGPELLVQFQDESVVDDSQLPKDRFSAERLKGVDSTLKIQPAELGDSAMYLCASSFGGTIYFGEGSWLTVV.

This sequence joins TRBV7-8 and TRBJ1-2; D perhaps matches TRBD1 (6 bases). The germline V gene encodes CDR1 SGHVS and CDR2 FQNEAQ. This CDR3 is built from 15 residues. Trimming cost V 5 bases and J 1 base, with 14 bases left between them. The CDR3 here is CASSGRGAINYGYTF. The CDR3 bases are TGTGCCAGCAGCGGACGGGGGGCGATTAACTATGGCTACACCTTC.

V and J are TRBV14 and TRBJ2-1; 9 nucleotides agree with TRBD2. Unmatched junction bases numbered 5, after V lost 2 bases and J lost 3 bases. The CDR3 totals 16 residues. CDR1 and CDR2 from the germline V gene are SGHDN and FVKESK. Here the CDR3 DNA reads TGTGCCAGCAGCCAATATAGCGGGAGCATCTACAATGAGCAGTTCTTC. As protein: CASSQYSGSIYNEQFF. The full variable domain, its missing parts supplied by reference TRBV14 and TRBJ2-1, is EAGVTQFPSHSVIEKGQTVTLRCDPISGHDNLYWYRRVMGKEIKFLLHFVKESKQDESGMPNNRFLAERTGGTYSTLKVQPAELEDSGVYFCASSQYSGSIYNEQFFGPGTRLTVL.

This clone was detected only a few times. V usage is TRBV4-2 and J usage is TRBJ1-2; D is ambiguous. Germline assignment: CDR1 LGHNA and CDR2 YNFKEQ. Trimming stripped 0 bases from V and 5 bases from J, with 10 bases between. CDR3 length equals 14 residues. The CDR3 nucleotides are TGTGCCAGCAGCCAAGAGTATCCGCGGTATGGCTACACCTTC. Amino acid sequence: CASSQEYPRYGYTF.

J is TRBJ2-1 and V is TRBV29-1; 9 bases are shared with TRBD1. Germline V CDR1 and CDR2: SQVTM, ANQGSEA. CDR3 length equals 14 residues. Germline trimming cut 7 bases from V and 6 bases from J; bases unmatched to any gene: 10. For the CDR3, the DNA is TGCAGCGCCCTTGGGGGGGACAGGGTCAATGAGCAGTTCTTC. Translated, it gives CSALGGDRVNEQFF.

The V call is TRBV29-1, the J call TRBJ2-7; TRBD1 matches 8 bases. V was pared by 8 bases and J by 0 bases, with 6 bases of the junction left unmatched. Germline V gene lookup returns CDR1 SQVTM and CDR2 ANQGSEA. The CDR3 spans 13 residues. CDR3: CSIWTGLSYEQYF. The DNA of the CDR3 is TGCAGCATTTGGACAGGGCTCTCCTACGAGCAGTACTTC.

The V call is TRBV5-5, the J call TRBJ1-2; 7 bases are shared with TRBD1. Germline V gene data show CDR1 as SGHKS and CDR2 as YYEKEE (reference sequence). The CDR3 has 14 amino acids. J lost 5 bases, V lost 0 bases, and 4 bases had no gene match. The CDR3 coding sequence is TGTGCCAGCAGCTTGGGGGACAGCATTTATGGCTACACCTTC. The encoded protein is CASSLGDSIYGYTF.

This chain connects TRBV28 to TRBJ1-6; 9 bases are shared with TRBD1. Germline V gives CDR1 MDHEN, CDR2 SYDVKM. The CDR3 covers 15 residues. The trim removed 5 bases at V and 6 bases at J, leaving 5 bases unmatched. The CDR3 loop is CASSTGTGRNSPLHF. Here the CDR3 DNA reads TGTGCCAGCAGTACCGGGACAGGGCGTAATTCACCCCTCCACTTT.